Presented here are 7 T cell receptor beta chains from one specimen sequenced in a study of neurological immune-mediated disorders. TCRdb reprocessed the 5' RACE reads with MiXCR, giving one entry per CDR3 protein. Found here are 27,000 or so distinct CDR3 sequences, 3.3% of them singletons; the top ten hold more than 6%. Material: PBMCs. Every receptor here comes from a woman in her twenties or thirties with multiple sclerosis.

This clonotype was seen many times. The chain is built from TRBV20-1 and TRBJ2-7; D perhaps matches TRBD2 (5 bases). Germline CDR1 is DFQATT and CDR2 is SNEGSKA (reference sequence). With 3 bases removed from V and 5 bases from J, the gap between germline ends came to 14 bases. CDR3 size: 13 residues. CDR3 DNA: TGCAGTGCTAGTGTCCCGGGGTTGGACGAGCAGTACTTC. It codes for CSASVPGLDEQYF.

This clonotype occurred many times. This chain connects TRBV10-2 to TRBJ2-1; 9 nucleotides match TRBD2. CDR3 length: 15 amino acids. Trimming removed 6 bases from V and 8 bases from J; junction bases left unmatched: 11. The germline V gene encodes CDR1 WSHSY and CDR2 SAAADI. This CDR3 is CASSGHSGSIDEQFF. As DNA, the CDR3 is TGCGCCAGCAGCGGCCATAGCGGGAGTATCGATGAGCAGTTCTTC.

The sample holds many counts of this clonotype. CDR3 sequence reads: CASSSPRQGETGELFF. CDR3 coding DNA: TGCGCCAGCAGCTCCCCCCGACAGGGCGAGACCGGGGAGCTGTTTTTT. The chain uses TRBV5-1 and TRBJ2-2; 7 bases agree with TRBD1. CDR1 is SGHRS and CDR2 is YFSETQ in the germline V gene. The trim removed 3 bases at V and 5 bases at J, leaving 10 bases unmatched. There are 16 residues in the CDR3. Full variable domain (missing parts from reference TRBV5-1 and TRBJ2-2): KAGVTQTPRYLIKTRGQQVTLSCSPISGHRSVSWYQQTPGQGLQFLFEYFSETQRNKGNFPGRFSGRQFSNSRSEMNVSTLELGDSALYLCASSSPRQGETGELFFGEGSRLTVL.

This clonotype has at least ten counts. DNA for the CDR3: TGCAGTGCCAGACCACAGGATTTTAACTATGGCTACACCTTC. This codes for CSARPQDFNYGYTF. V gene TRBV20-1 combines with J gene TRBJ1-2, with D maybe TRBD1 (5 bases). V was trimmed by 6 bases and J by 1 base, leaving 15 bases between them. Germline V lookup: CDR1 DFQATT, CDR2 SNEGSKA (reference sequence). The CDR3 is 14 residues long.

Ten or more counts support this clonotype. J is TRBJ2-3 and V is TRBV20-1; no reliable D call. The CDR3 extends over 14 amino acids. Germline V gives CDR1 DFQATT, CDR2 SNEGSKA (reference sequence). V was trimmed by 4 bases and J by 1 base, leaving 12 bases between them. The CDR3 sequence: CSAINGRGTDTQYF. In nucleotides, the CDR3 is TGCAGTGCTATTAACGGGCGCGGCACAGATACGCAGTATTTT.

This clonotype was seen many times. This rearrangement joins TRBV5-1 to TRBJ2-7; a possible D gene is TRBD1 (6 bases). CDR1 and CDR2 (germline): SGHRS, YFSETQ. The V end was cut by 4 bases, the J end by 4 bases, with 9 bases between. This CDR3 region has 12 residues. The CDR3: CASSATGYEQYF. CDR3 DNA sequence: TGCGCCAGCAGCGCGACAGGTTACGAGCAGTACTTC. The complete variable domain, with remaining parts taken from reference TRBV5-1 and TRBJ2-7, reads KAGVTQTPRYLIKTRGQQVTLSCSPISGHRSVSWYQQTPGQGLQFLFEYFSETQRNKGNFPGRFSGRQFSNSRSEMNVSTLELGDSALYLCASSATGYEQYFGPGTRLTVT.

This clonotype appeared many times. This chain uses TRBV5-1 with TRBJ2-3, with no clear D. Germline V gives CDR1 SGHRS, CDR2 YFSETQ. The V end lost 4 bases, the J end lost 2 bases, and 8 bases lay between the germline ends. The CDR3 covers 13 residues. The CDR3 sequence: CASSPYTTDTQYF. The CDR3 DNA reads TGCGCCAGCAGCCCATACACCACAGATACGCAGTATTTT.